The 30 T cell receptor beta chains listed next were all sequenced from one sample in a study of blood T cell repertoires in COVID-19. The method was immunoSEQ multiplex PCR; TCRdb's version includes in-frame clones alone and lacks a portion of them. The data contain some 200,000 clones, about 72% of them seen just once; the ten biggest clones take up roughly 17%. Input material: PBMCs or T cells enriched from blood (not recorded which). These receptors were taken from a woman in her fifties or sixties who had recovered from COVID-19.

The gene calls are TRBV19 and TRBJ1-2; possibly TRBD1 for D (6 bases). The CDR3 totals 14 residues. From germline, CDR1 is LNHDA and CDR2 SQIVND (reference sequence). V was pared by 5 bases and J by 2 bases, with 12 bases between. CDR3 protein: CASSWQGRNYGYTF. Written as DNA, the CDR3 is TGTGCCAGTAGTTGGCAGGGGAGAAACTATGGCTACACCTTC.

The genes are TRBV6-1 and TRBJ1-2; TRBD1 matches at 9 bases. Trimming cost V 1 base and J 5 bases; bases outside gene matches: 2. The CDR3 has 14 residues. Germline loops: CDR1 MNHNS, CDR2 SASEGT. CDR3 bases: TGTGCCAGCAGTGAAGACAGGGGGCTATATGGCTACACCTTC. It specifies CASSEDRGLYGYTF.

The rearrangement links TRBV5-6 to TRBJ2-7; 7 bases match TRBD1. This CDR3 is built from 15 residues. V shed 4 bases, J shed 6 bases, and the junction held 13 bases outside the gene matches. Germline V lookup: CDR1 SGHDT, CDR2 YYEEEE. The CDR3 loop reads CASSRLSAGQAEQYF. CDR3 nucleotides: TGTGCCAGCAGCCGCCTCTCTGCTGGACAGGCCGAGCAGTACTTC.

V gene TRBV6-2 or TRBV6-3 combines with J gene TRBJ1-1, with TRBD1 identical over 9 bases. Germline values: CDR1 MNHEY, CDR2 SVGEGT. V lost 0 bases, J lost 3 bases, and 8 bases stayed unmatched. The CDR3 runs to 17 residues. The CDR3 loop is CASSYSIWGQGYTEAFF. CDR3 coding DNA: TGTGCCAGCAGTTACTCGATTTGGGGACAGGGATACACTGAAGCTTTCTTT.

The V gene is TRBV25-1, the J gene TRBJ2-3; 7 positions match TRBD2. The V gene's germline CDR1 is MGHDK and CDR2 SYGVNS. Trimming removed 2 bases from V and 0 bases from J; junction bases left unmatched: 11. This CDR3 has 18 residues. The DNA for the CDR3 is TGTGCCAGCAGTGAAGGACTAGATAGTTTCGCTAGCACAGATACGCAGTATTTT. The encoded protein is CASSEGLDSFASTDTQYF. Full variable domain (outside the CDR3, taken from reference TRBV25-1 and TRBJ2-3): EADIYQTPRYLVIGTGKKITLECSQTMGHDKMYWYQQDPGMELHLIHYSYGVNSTEKGDLSSESTVSRIRTEHFPLTLESARPSHTSQYLCASSEGLDSFASTDTQYFGPGTRLTVL.

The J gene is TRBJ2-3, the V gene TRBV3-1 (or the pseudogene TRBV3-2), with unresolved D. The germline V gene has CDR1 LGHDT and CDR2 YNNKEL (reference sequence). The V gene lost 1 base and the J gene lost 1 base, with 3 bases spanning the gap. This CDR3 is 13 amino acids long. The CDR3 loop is CASSQAGTDTQYF. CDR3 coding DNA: TGTGCCAGCAGCCAAGCGGGCACAGATACGCAGTATTTT.

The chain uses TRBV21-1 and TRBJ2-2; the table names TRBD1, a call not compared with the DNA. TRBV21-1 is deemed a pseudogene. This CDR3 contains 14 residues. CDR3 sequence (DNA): TGTGCCAGCAGTAATGGCAGGGGACCCGGGGAGCTGTTTTTT. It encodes CASSNGRGPGELFF.

The DNA of the CDR3 is TGTGCCAGCAGCCCAGGGACTAGCGTGTACAATGAGCAGTTCTTC. The encoded protein is CASSPGTSVYNEQFF. The chain links TRBV11-2 to TRBJ2-1; TRBD2 agrees at 10 bases. This CDR3 is 15 amino acids long. Germline V gene data show CDR1 as SGHAT and CDR2 as FQNNGV. The V and J ends lost 5 bases and 4 bases, in that order; junction bases with no gene match: 5.

The CDR3, as DNA: TGTGCCATAGCGGGGGGGGAGACCCAGTACTTC. It translates to CAIAGGETQYF. The chain links TRBV10-3 to TRBJ2-5; 10 bases match TRBD2. Germline V CDR1 and CDR2: ENHRY, SYGVKD. This CDR3 region has 11 residues. The junction had 0 bases not matched to a gene; V was cut back by 9 bases and J by 5 bases.

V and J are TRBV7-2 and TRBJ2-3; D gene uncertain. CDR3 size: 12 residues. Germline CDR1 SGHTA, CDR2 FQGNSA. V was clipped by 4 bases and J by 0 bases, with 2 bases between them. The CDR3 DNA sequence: TGTGCCAGCAGCTCGAGCACAGATACGCAGTATTTT. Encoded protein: CASSSSTDTQYF.

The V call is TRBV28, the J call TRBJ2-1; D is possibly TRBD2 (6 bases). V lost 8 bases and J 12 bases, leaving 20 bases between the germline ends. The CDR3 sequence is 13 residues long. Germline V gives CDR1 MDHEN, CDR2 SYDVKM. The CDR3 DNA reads TGTGCCAGCGGGGATGGAGGGCGGAGGGGGCAGTTCTTC. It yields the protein CASGDGGRRGQFF. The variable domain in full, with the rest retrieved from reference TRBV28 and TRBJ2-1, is DVKVTQSSRYLVKRTGEKVFLECVQDMDHENMFWYRQDPGLGLRLIYFSYDVKMKEKGDIPEGYSVSREKKERFSLILESASTNQTSMYLCASGDGGRRGQFFGPGTRLTVL.

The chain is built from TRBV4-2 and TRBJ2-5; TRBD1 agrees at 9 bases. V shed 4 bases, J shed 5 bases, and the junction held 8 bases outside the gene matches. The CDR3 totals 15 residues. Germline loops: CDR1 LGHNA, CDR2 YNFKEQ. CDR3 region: CASSRKGQGEETQYF. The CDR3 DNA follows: TGTGCCAGCAGCCGCAAGGGACAGGGAGAGGAGACCCAGTACTTC.

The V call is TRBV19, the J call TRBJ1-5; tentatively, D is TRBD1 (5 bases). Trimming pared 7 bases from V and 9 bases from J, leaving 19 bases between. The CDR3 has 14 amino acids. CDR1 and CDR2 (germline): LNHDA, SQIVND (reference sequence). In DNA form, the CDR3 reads TGTGCCAGTAATCGGCGACAGAGCCCTACGCCCCAGCATTTT. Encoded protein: CASNRRQSPTPQHF.

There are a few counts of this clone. The CDR3 bases are TGTGCCAGCAGTTATACCTACGAGCAGTACTTC. This gives the protein CASSYTYEQYF. The chain combines TRBV2 with TRBJ2-7; D ambiguous. The CDR3 runs to 11 residues. Deletions cut 5 bases from V and 2 bases from J, with 4 bases between. Germline CDR1 SNHLY, CDR2 FYNNEI.

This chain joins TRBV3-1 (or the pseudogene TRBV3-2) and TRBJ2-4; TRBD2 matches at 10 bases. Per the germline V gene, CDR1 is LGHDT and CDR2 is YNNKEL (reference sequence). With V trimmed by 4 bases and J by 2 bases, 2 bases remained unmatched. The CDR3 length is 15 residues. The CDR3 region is CASSPSGRTKNIQYF. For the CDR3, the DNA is TGTGCCAGCAGCCCTAGCGGGAGAACCAAAAACATTCAGTACTTC.

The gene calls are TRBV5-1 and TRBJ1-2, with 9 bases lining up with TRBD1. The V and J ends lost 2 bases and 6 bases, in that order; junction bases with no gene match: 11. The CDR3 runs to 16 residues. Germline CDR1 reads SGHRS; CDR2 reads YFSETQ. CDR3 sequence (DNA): TGCGCCAGCAGCTTACAGGGGGCTACCGGGGATGATGGCTACACCTTC. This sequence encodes CASSLQGATGDDGYTF.

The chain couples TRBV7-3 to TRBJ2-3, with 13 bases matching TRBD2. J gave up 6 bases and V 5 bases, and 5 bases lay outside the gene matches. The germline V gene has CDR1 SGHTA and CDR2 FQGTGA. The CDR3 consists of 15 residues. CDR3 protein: CASSRTSGSSDTQYF. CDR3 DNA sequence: TGTGCCAGCAGCCGGACTAGCGGGAGTAGTGATACGCAGTATTTT. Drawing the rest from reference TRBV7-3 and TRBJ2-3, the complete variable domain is GAGVSQTPSNKVTEKGKYVELRCDPISGHTALYWYRQSLGQGPEFLIYFQGTGAADDSGLPNDRFFAVRPEGSVSTLKIQRTERGDSAVYLCASSRTSGSSDTQYFGPGTRLTVL.

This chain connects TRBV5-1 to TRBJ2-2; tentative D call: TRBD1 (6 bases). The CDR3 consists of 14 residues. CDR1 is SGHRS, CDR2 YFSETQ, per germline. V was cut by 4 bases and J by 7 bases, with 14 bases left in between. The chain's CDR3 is CASSASQGYGELFF. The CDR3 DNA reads TGCGCCAGCAGCGCGTCCCAGGGGTACGGGGAGCTGTTTTTT. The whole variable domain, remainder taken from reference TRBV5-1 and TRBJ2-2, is KAGVTQTPRYLIKTRGQQVTLSCSPISGHRSVSWYQQTPGQGLQFLFEYFSETQRNKGNFPGRFSGRQFSNSRSEMNVSTLELGDSALYLCASSASQGYGELFFGEGSRLTVL.

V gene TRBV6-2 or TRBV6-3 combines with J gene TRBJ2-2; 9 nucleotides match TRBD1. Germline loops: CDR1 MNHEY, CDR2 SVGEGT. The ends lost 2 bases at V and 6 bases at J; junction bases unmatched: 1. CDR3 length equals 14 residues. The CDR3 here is CASSYGTGPGELFF. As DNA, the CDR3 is TGTGCCAGCAGTTACGGGACAGGGCCCGGGGAGCTGTTTTTT.

The chain's CDR3 is CASSYDRGPAYGYTF. In DNA, the CDR3 is TGTGCCAGCAGTTACGACAGGGGGCCCGCCTATGGCTACACCTTC. The gene calls are TRBV6-5 and TRBJ1-2; the match to TRBD1 covers 10 bases. Per germline, CDR1 MNHEY and CDR2 SVGAGI. CDR3 size: 15 residues. Trimming took 2 bases from V and 4 from J; bases not matched to a gene: 4.

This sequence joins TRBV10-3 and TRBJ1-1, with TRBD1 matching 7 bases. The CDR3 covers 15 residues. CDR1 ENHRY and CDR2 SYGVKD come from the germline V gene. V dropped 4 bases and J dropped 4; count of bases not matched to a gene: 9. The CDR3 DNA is TGTGCCATCAGTGGACAGGGAGGAACGGGCACTGAAGCTTTCTTT. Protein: CAISGQGGTGTEAFF.

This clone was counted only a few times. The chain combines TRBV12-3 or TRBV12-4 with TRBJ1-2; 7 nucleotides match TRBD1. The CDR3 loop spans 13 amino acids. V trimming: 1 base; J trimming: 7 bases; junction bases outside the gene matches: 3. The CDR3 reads CASSLEGARGYTF. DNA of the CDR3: TGTGCCAGCAGTTTAGAGGGGGCTCGTGGCTACACCTTC.

The CDR3 bases are TGTGCCACCAGCAGAGACAGCGGGCTGAATGAAAAACTGTTTTTT. Amino acids: CATSRDSGLNEKLFF. This rearrangement joins TRBV15 to TRBJ1-4; no definite D call. CDR1 is LNHNV, CDR2 YYDKDF, per germline (reference sequence). CDR3 size: 15 residues. Deletions cut 0 bases from V and 5 bases from J, with 10 bases between.

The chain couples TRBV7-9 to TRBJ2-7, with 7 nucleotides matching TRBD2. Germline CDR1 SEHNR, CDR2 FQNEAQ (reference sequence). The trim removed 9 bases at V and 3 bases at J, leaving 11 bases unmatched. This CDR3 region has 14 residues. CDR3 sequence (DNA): TGTGCCAGATGTACGACTAGCCGCCACTACGAGCAGTACTTC. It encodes CARCTTSRHYEQYF.

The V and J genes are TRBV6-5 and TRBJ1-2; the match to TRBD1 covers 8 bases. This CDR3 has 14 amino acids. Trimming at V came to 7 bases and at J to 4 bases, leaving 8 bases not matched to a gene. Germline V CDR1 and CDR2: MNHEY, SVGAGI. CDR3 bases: TGTGCCAGCAATCTGGACAGGGTATCCTATGGCTACACCTTC. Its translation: CASNLDRVSYGYTF.

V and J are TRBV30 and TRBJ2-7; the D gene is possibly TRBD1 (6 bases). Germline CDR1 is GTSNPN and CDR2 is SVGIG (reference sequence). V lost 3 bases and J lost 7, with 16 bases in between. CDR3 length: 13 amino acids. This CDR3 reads CAWRMAGASEQYF. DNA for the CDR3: TGTGCCTGGAGAATGGCAGGGGCGAGTGAGCAGTACTTC.

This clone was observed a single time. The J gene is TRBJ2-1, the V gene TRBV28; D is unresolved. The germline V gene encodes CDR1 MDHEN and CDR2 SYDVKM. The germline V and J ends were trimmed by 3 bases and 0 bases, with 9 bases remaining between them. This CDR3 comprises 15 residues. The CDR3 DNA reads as TGTGCCAGCAGTTTTAGAGTGAACTCCTACAATGAGCAGTTCTTC. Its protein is CASSFRVNSYNEQFF. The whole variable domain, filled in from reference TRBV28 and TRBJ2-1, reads DVKVTQSSRYLVKRTGEKVFLECVQDMDHENMFWYRQDPGLGLRLIYFSYDVKMKEKGDIPEGYSVSREKKERFSLILESASTNQTSMYLCASSFRVNSYNEQFFGPGTRLTVL.

DNA for the CDR3: TGTGCCAGCAGCGTCCCAGGGGGAGATGAGCAGTTCTTC. Translating gives CASSVPGGDEQFF. The chain employs TRBV9 and TRBJ2-1; TRBD1 matches 7 bases. V dropped 2 bases and J dropped 8; count of bases not matched to a gene: 4. The CDR3 is 13 amino acids. CDR1 and CDR2 (germline): SGDLS, YYNGEE. The complete variable domain, with remaining parts taken from reference TRBV9 and TRBJ2-1, reads DSGVTQTPKHLITATGQRVTLRCSPRSGDLSVYWYQQSLDQGLQFLIQYYNGEERAKGNILERFSAQQFPDLHSELNLSSLELGDSALYFCASSVPGGDEQFFGPGTRLTVL.

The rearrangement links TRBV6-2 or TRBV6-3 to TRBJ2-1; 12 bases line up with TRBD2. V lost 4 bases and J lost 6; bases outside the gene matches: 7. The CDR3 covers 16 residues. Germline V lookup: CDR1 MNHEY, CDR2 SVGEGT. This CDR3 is CASSSSRGLAGNEQFF. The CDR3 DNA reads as TGTGCCAGCAGTTCCTCCCGGGGACTAGCGGGCAATGAGCAGTTCTTC.

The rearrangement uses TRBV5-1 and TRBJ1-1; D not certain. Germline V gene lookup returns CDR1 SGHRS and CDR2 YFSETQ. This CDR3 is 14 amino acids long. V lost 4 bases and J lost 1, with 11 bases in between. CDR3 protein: CASSHYTRNTEAFF. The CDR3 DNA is TGCGCCAGCAGCCACTACACGAGGAACACTGAAGCTTTCTTT.